A single sample gave rise to the 28 T cell receptor beta chains below, sequenced in a study of blood T cell repertoires in COVID-19. Data came from immunoSEQ multiplex PCR; TCRdb stores just in-frame clones and leaves some out. The repertoire holds some 160,000 clones, with around 92% as singletons. Sequencing was carried out using peripheral blood. These receptor sequences come from a man aged 55 to 70 with acute or convalescent COVID-19.

The genes are TRBV5-4 and TRBJ1-2; tentatively, D is TRBD1 (6 bases). The V end lost 2 bases, the J end lost 7 bases, and 15 bases lay between the germline ends. Looked up from germline, CDR1 is SGHNT and CDR2 is YYREEE (reference sequence). The CDR3 totals 14 residues. CDR3 loop: CASSFEQGEGGYTF. The CDR3 region has the DNA TGTGCCAGCAGCTTCGAACAGGGAGAGGGTGGCTACACCTTC. Variable domain in full (rest from reference TRBV5-4 and TRBJ1-2): ETGVTQSPTHLIKTRGQQVTLRCSSQSGHNTVSWYQQALGQGPQFIFQYYREEENGRGNFPPRFSGLQFPNYSSELNVNALELDDSALYLCASSFEQGEGGYTFGSGTRLTVV.

The chain recombines TRBV29-1 with TRBJ2-7, with D possibly matching TRBD1 (5 bases). V lost 4 bases and J lost 0, with 13 bases in between. The CDR3 is 14 amino acids. Germline CDR1 reads SQVTM; CDR2 reads ANQGSEA. CDR3 nucleotide sequence: TGCAGCGTTGTGAAGGGGCTAAGCTCCTACGAGCAGTACTTC. Translation gives CSVVKGLSSYEQYF.

The chain is built from TRBV7-8 and TRBJ1-1, with D unresolved. Germline lookup yields CDR1 SGHVS and CDR2 FQNEAQ. The CDR3 loop spans 13 amino acids. V lost 4 bases to trimming and J lost 4 bases, with 10 bases between them. The CDR3 loop reads CASSYNRGTEAFF. CDR3 sequence (DNA): TGTGCCAGCAGCTATAACCGGGGCACTGAAGCTTTCTTT.

This clone was picked up one time. The genes are TRBV29-1 and TRBJ2-7; 9 nucleotides align to TRBD2. This CDR3 is built from 13 residues. Looked up from germline, CDR1 is SQVTM and CDR2 is ANQGSEA. V gave up 8 bases and J gave up 0 bases; unmatched junction bases: 5. CDR3 nucleotide sequence: TGCAGCATTAGCGGGGGCCTCTCCTACGAGCAGTACTTC. This gives the protein CSISGGLSYEQYF.

V is TRBV5-1 and J is TRBJ2-1; 7 nucleotides agree with TRBD2. CDR1 and CDR2 from the germline V gene are SGHRS and YFSETQ. The ends lost 4 bases at V and 8 bases at J; junction bases unmatched: 12. The CDR3 is made up of 15 amino acids. CDR3 sequence (DNA): TGCGCCAGCAGCCTGACCGGGACTACCGGGGATGAGCAGTTCTTC. It is translated as CASSLTGTTGDEQFF.

This chain links TRBV5-6 with TRBJ1-3, with 7 nucleotides matching TRBD1. V was pared by 5 bases and J by 2 bases, with 7 bases of the junction left unmatched. The CDR3 extends over 15 amino acids. Germline V gives CDR1 SGHDT, CDR2 YYEEEE. The CDR3 loop reads CASRRTGDPGNTIYF. CDR3 in DNA: TGTGCCAGCAGGAGAACAGGGGATCCTGGAAACACCATATATTTT. Full variable domain (rest looked up from reference TRBV5-6 and TRBJ1-3): DAGVTQSPTHLIKTRGQQVTLRCSPKSGHDTVSWYQQALGQGPQFIFQYYEEEERQRGNFPDRFSGHQFPNYSSELNVNALLLGDSALYLCASRRTGDPGNTIYFGEGSWLTVV.

V is TRBV11-2 and J is TRBJ2-2, with D perhaps matching TRBD1 (5 bases). The CDR3 spans 16 residues. V was shortened by 3 bases and J by 4 bases, with 15 bases between the two germline ends. CDR1 and CDR2 (germline): SGHAT, FQNNGV. The CDR3 DNA sequence: TGTGCCAGCAGCTTCAGGGCTTGGGAAGGCACCGGGGAGCTGTTTTTT. Translation: CASSFRAWEGTGELFF. Filled out from reference TRBV11-2 and TRBJ2-2, the complete variable domain reads EAGVAQSPRYKIIEKRQSVAFWCNPISGHATLYWYQQILGQGPKLLIQFQNNGVVDDSQLPKDRFSAERLKGVDSTLKIQPAKLEDSAVYLCASSFRAWEGTGELFFGEGSRLTVL.

CDR3 amino acids: CASSYLGGDGYTF. The CDR3 region has the DNA TGTGCCAGCAGTTACTTAGGAGGTGATGGCTACACCTTC. The chain combines TRBV6-6 with TRBJ1-2; no definite D call. The germline V gene encodes CDR1 MNHNY and CDR2 SVGAGI (reference sequence). This CDR3 is built from 13 residues. V gave up 1 base and J gave up 6 bases, with 9 bases separating them.

The genes are TRBV3-1 (or the pseudogene TRBV3-2) and TRBJ1-6; 9 nucleotides line up with TRBD1. This CDR3 is built from 14 residues. The germline gives CDR1 LGHDT, CDR2 YNNKEL (reference sequence). The V segment lost 9 bases and the J segment 8 bases; nucleotides outside the gene matches: 8. The CDR3 spells CASETGGGYSPLHF. CDR3 coding DNA: TGTGCCAGTGAGACAGGGGGGGGGTATTCACCCCTCCACTTT.

The genes are TRBV18 and TRBJ1-2; TRBD1 might be the D (6 bases). V was shortened by 1 base and J by 2 bases, with 11 bases between the two germline ends. The germline gives CDR1 KGHSH, CDR2 LQKENI. This CDR3 comprises 15 residues. CDR3 residues: CASSPRRTENYGYTF. In DNA form, the CDR3 reads TGTGCCAGCTCACCACGTCGGACAGAGAACTATGGCTACACCTTC.

This clone has only one observation. The V gene is TRBV2, the J gene TRBJ2-2; TRBD2 matches 9 bases. V was clipped by 4 bases and J by 7 bases; unmatched bases: 7. This CDR3 has 15 residues. Germline V gene sequence: CDR1 SNHLY, CDR2 FYNNEI. CDR3 residues: CASSALAGRYGELFF. CDR3 in DNA: TGTGCCAGCAGTGCTCTAGCGGGGCGATACGGGGAGCTGTTTTTT.

This sequence joins TRBV2 and TRBJ2-3; TRBD1 might be the D (6 bases). The CDR3 is made up of 12 amino acids. V dropped 6 bases and J dropped 6 bases, with 10 bases sitting between them. Germline V lookup: CDR1 SNHLY, CDR2 FYNNEI. CDR3 DNA sequence: TGTGCCAGCAGGGTCGACAGGGATACGCAGTATTTT. It yields the protein CASRVDRDTQYF. Full variable domain (remainder filled in from reference TRBV2 and TRBJ2-3): EPEVTQTPSHQVTQMGQEVILRCVPISNHLYFYWYRQILGQKVEFLVSFYNNEISEKSEIFDDQFSVERPDGSNFTLKIRSTKLEDSAMYFCASRVDRDTQYFGPGTRLTVL.

CDR3 sequence (DNA): TGTGCCAGTAACGGACAGGGGGCGAGCAAAGAGACCCAGTACTTC. Protein: CASNGQGASKETQYF. The genes are TRBV19 and TRBJ2-5; 11 bases fit TRBD1. Per germline, CDR1 LNHDA and CDR2 SQIVND (reference sequence). Trimming at V came to 7 bases and at J to 3 bases, leaving 7 bases not matched to a gene. This CDR3 is 15 amino acids long.

This clone is a singleton in its sample. The rearrangement joins TRBV5-1 to TRBJ2-5; a possible D gene is TRBD2 (6 bases). Germline V lookup: CDR1 SGHRS, CDR2 YFSETQ. V lost 0 bases and J 1 base, leaving 7 bases between the germline ends. The CDR3 consists of 14 residues. The CDR3: CASSLVGGQETQYF. CDR3 nucleotide sequence: TGCGCCAGCAGCTTGGTGGGGGGCCAAGAGACCCAGTACTTC.

V gene TRBV5-1 combines with J gene TRBJ1-5, with D maybe TRBD1 (5 bases). The V and J ends lost 0 bases and 8 bases respectively, with 9 bases between them. In germline, CDR1 is SGHRS, CDR2 YFSETQ. The CDR3 totals 13 residues. Here the CDR3 DNA reads TGCGCCAGCAGCTTGGAAGGGGTGGAGCCCCAGCATTTT. This encodes CASSLEGVEPQHF.

V is TRBV6-5 and J is TRBJ1-2; the D gene is possibly TRBD1 (6 bases). The CDR3 covers 16 residues. With 2 bases removed from V and 0 bases from J, the gap between germline ends came to 13 bases. The germline V gene encodes CDR1 MNHEY and CDR2 SVGAGI. The DNA of the CDR3 is TGTGCCAGCAGTTACGGGCAGGGGACGACTAACTATGGCTACACCTTC. This gives the protein CASSYGQGTTNYGYTF.

This clone was found once. V usage is TRBV5-1 and J usage is TRBJ2-7, with TRBD1 matching over 7 bases. CDR3 length equals 14 residues. Trimming removed 3 bases from V and 6 bases from J; junction bases left unmatched: 9. Germline-derived CDR1 and CDR2 are SGHRS and YFSETQ. CDR3 amino acids: CASSWLGTASEQYF. CDR3 nucleotides: TGCGCCAGCAGCTGGCTCGGGACAGCGAGCGAGCAGTACTTC.

The CDR3 sequence: CASSPGGSGGSYEQYF. The DNA for the CDR3 is TGTGCCAGTAGTCCCGGAGGAAGCGGGGGGTCCTACGAGCAGTACTTC. J is TRBJ2-7 and V is TRBV19; 9 positions match TRBD2. The CDR3 spans 16 residues. Germline CDR1 and CDR2: LNHDA and SQIVND (reference sequence). The ends lost 5 bases at V and 1 base at J; junction bases unmatched: 9. Full variable domain (rest looked up from reference TRBV19 and TRBJ2-7): DGGITQSPKYLFRKEGQNVTLSCEQNLNHDAMYWYRQDPGQGLRLIYYSQIVNDFQKGDIAEGYSVSREKKESFPLTVTSAQKNPTAFYLCASSPGGSGGSYEQYFGPGTRLTVT.

The chain links TRBV4-2 to TRBJ1-1, with TRBD1 as a possible D gene (6 bases). This CDR3 has 16 residues. The germline V and J ends were trimmed by 0 bases and 3 bases, with 14 bases remaining between them. Germline V gene sequence: CDR1 LGHNA, CDR2 YNFKEQ. The CDR3 DNA reads as TGTGCCAGCAGCCAAGAGGACTGGGGGCCGCACACTGAAGCTTTCTTT. It encodes CASSQEDWGPHTEAFF.

V and J are TRBV6-5 and TRBJ1-1; 7 bases align to TRBD1. The CDR3 has 13 residues. The J segment lost 4 bases and the V segment lost 6 bases, leaving 5 bases of the junction unmatched. CDR1 MNHEY and CDR2 SVGAGI come from the germline V gene. The CDR3 protein is CASSSGGSTEAFF. Written as DNA, the CDR3 is TGTGCCAGCAGCTCAGGGGGAAGCACTGAAGCTTTCTTT.

This rearrangement joins TRBV19 to TRBJ1-2; 7 bases fit TRBD1. Germline V gene sequence: CDR1 LNHDA, CDR2 SQIVND (reference sequence). This CDR3 contains 12 residues. J was trimmed by 8 bases and V by 5 bases; bases with no gene match: 5. CDR3 sequence: CASSFIGGGYTF. In DNA form, the CDR3 reads TGTGCCAGTAGTTTTATAGGGGGCGGCTACACCTTC.

This chain uses TRBV3-1 (or the pseudogene TRBV3-2) with TRBJ2-2; TRBD1 aligns across 10 bases. Losses at the gene ends were 0 bases for V and 7 bases for J; bases not matched to a gene: 8. This CDR3 contains 17 residues. The germline V gene has CDR1 LGHDT and CDR2 YNNKEL (reference sequence). The DNA for the CDR3 is TGTGCCAGCAGCCAAGATTTGTATAGGGACAGGGGCGGGGAGCTGTTTTTT. Protein: CASSQDLYRDRGGELFF.

This chain connects TRBV3-1 (or the pseudogene TRBV3-2) to TRBJ1-5; 8 bases agree with TRBD1. The V segment lost 4 bases and the J segment 6 bases; nucleotides outside the gene matches: 8. The CDR3 loop spans 15 amino acids. Germline lookup yields CDR1 LGHDT and CDR2 YNNKEL (reference sequence). CDR3 loop: CASSRQGIGGQPQHF. The CDR3, as DNA: TGTGCCAGCAGCCGACAGGGGATAGGAGGTCAGCCCCAGCATTTT.

The chain employs TRBV5-5 and TRBJ1-1; D is unresolved. The germline V and J ends were trimmed by 4 bases and 3 bases, with 13 bases remaining between them. Germline V gene lookup returns CDR1 SGHKS and CDR2 YYEKEE (reference sequence). This CDR3 comprises 14 residues. CDR3 loop: CASSVWGADTEAFF. CDR3 DNA: TGTGCCAGCAGCGTGTGGGGAGCGGACACTGAAGCTTTCTTT. Full variable domain (remainder filled in from reference TRBV5-5 and TRBJ1-1): DAGVTQSPTHLIKTRGQQVTLRCSPISGHKSVSWYQQVLGQGPQFIFQYYEKEERGRGNFPDRFSARQFPNYSSELNVNALLLGDSALYLCASSVWGADTEAFFGQGTRLTVV.

This clone appeared a single time. The V call is TRBV7-9, the J call TRBJ1-1; D gene uncertain. Germline V gene data show CDR1 as SEHNR and CDR2 as FQNEAQ (reference sequence). The ends were cut back, 5 bases at V and 4 bases at J, with 20 bases in the middle. This CDR3 is 16 amino acids long. CDR3 sequence (DNA): TGTGCCAGCAGCCCTCCAGAGTCTCGGGTTGGCACTGAAGCTTTCTTT. This encodes CASSPPESRVGTEAFF.

The CDR3 reads CASSLDRQVGAQHF. DNA for the CDR3: TGTGCCAGCAGCTTAGATCGACAGGTCGGGGCCCAGCATTTT. The genes are TRBV5-8 and TRBJ1-5; weak D call: TRBD1 (6 bases). V gave up 2 bases and J gave up 11 bases, with 17 bases separating them. Germline V gene sequence: CDR1 SGHTS, CDR2 YDEGEE. This CDR3 has 14 amino acids.

The chain recombines TRBV12-3 or TRBV12-4 with TRBJ1-1; D may be TRBD1 (6 bases). CDR3 length: 13 amino acids. The V end was cut by 3 bases, the J end by 8 bases, with 13 bases between. This CDR3 is CASSFLEQGEAFF. The CDR3 bases are TGTGCCAGCAGTTTTTTGGAACAGGGAGAAGCTTTCTTT.

This sequence joins TRBV2 and TRBJ2-1, with D unresolved. CDR3 length equals 13 residues. V lost 5 bases, J lost 5 bases, and 10 bases lay in between. In germline, CDR1 is SNHLY, CDR2 FYNNEI. The CDR3 DNA reads TGTGCCAGCAGTTATGGTCCTAACAATGAGCAGTTCTTC. This encodes CASSYGPNNEQFF.